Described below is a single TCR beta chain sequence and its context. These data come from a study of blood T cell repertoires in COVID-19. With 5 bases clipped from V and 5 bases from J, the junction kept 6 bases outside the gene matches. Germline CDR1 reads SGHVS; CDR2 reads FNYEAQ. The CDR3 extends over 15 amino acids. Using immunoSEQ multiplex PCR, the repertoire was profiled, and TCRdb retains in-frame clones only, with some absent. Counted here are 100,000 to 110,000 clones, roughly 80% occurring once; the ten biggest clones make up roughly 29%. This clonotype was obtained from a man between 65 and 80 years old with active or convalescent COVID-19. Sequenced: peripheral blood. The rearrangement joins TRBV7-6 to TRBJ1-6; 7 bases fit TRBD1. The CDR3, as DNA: TGTGCCAGCAGCGGGACCGGGACAGATAATTCACCCCTCCACTTT. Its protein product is CASSGTGTDNSPLHF. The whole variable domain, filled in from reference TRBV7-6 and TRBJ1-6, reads GAGVSQSPRYKVTKRGQDVALRCDPISGHVSLYWYRQALGQGPEFLTYFNYEAQQDKSGLPNDRFSAERPEGSISTLTIQRTEQRDSAMYRCASSGTGTDNSPLHFGNGTRLTVT.